A selection of T cell receptor beta chains follows, all from one sample in a study of T cell responses to AZD1222 COVID-19 vaccine. The data were produced by immunoSEQ multiplex PCR, yet TCRdb's version contains in-frame clones alone and is incomplete. The sample has about 120,000 clones, 92% seen once. The sequences come from peripheral blood, collected on day 0 of AZD1222 vaccination. The source of these receptors is an adult in good health. Both conserved end residues are part of each CDR3. A D gene is named only where the DNA matches it firmly. Rows give clone size only sometimes, using once, few, many, or a class for an expanded clone.

.	TRBV21-1	.	TRBJ2-5	CASSKDTGEETQYF	TGTGCCAGCAGCAAAGATACAGGAGAAGAGACCCAGTACTTC
.	TRBV3-1/TRBV3-2	TRBD1	TRBJ1-2	CASSQDRGHYGYTF	TGTGCCAGCAGCCAAGATAGGGGGCACTATGGCTACACCTTC
.	TRBV19	.	TRBJ2-1	CASSIGASVKGNEQFF	TGTGCCAGTAGTATCGGGGCTAGCGTTAAAGGGAATGAGCAGTTCTTC
.	TRBV9	.	TRBJ2-7	CASSVRPGAYEQYF	TGTGCCAGCAGCGTCCGTCCAGGGGCATACGAGCAGTACTTC
once	TRBV18	.	TRBJ2-1	CASSPPRQSENNEQFF	TGTGCCAGCTCACCACCGCGACAGTCGGAGAACAATGAGCAGTTCTTC
.	TRBV11-2	TRBD2	TRBJ2-1	CASSLGRGLAANEQFF	TGTGCCAGCAGCTTAGGGCGGGGTCTAGCGGCAAATGAGCAGTTCTTC
.	TRBV5-4	.	TRBJ2-1	CASRQGGEQFF	TGTGCCAGCAGACAGGGTGGAGAGCAGTTCTTC
.	TRBV15	.	TRBJ2-3	CATSSPSPLDGQYF	TGTGCCACCAGCAGTCCTTCCCCGCTAGACGGGCAGTATTTT
.	TRBV7-8	.	TRBJ1-1	CASSPFGGGGNTEAFF	TGTGCCAGCAGCCCCTTCGGGGGGGGCGGGAACACTGAAGCTTTCTTT
.	TRBV9	.	TRBJ2-3	CASSTGTQTDTQYF	TGTGCCAGCAGCACCGGGACTCAGACAGATACGCAGTATTTT
.	TRBV11-2	.	TRBJ1-4	CASSLVGFEEKLFF	TGTGCCAGCAGCTTAGTTGGGTTTGAAGAAAAACTGTTTTTT
once	TRBV6-5	TRBD1	TRBJ1-1	CASSLRAGGSEAFF	TGTGCCAGCAGCCTTCGGGCAGGGGGCTCTGAAGCTTTCTTT
.	TRBV29-1	.	TRBJ1-2	CSVGEGSYGYTF	TGCAGCGTTGGAGAGGGGTCCTATGGCTACACCTTC
.	TRBV30	TRBD2	TRBJ2-1	CAWSGGTSGSPGTRYNEQFF	TGTGCCTGGAGTGGGGGGACTAGCGGGAGCCCCGGAACCCGCTACAATGAGCAGTTCTTC
.	TRBV4-1	.	TRBJ1-1	CASSQVSSHEAFF	TGCGCCAGCAGCCAAGTTTCCAGTCATGAAGCTTTCTTT